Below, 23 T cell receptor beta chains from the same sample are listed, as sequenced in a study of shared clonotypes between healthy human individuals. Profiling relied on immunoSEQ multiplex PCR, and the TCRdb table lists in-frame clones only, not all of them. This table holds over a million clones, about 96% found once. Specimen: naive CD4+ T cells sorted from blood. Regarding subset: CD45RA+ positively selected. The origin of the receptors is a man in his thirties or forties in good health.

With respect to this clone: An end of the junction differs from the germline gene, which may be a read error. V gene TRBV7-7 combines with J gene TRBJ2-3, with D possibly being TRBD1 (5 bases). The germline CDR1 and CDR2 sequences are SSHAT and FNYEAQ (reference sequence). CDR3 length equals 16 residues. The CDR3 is CASSPRTWRHTDTQYF. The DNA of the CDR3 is TGTGCTAGCAGCCCGCGGACATGGAGACACACAGATACGCAGTATTTT. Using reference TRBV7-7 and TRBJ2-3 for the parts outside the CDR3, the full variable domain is GAGVSQSPRYKVTKRGQDVTLRCDPISSHATLYWYQQALGQGPEFLTYFNYEAQPDKSGLPSDRFSAERPEGSISTLTIQRTEQRDSAMYRCASSPRTWRHTDTQYFGPGTRLTVL.

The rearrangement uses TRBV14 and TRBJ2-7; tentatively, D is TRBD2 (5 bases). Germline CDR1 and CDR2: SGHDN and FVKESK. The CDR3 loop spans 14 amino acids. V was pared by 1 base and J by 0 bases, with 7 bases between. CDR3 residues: CASSQGRSSYEQYF. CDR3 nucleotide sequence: TGTGCCAGCAGCCAAGGGAGGAGCTCCTACGAGCAGTACTTC.

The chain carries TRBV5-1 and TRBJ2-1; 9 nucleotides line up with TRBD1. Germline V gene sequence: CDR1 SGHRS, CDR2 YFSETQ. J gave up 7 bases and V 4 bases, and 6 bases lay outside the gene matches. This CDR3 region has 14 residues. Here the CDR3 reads CASSPDRGSNEQFF. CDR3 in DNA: TGCGCCAGCAGCCCCGACAGGGGGTCGAATGAGCAGTTCTTC.

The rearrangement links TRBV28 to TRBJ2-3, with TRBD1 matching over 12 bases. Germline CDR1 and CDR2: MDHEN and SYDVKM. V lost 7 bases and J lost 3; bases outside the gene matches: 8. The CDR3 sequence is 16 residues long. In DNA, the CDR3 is TGTGCCAGCAACTTCCGGGACAGGGGGCAGACAGATACGCAGTATTTT. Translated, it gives CASNFRDRGQTDTQYF.

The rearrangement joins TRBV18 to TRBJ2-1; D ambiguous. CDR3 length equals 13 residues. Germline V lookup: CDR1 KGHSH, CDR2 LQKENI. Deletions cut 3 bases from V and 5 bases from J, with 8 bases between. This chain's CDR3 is CASSPQRDNEQFF. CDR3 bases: TGTGCCAGCTCACCTCAACGGGACAATGAGCAGTTCTTC.

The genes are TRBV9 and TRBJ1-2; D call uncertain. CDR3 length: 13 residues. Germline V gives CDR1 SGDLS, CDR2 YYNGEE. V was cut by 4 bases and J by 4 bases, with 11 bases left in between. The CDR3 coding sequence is TGTGCCAGCAGCCGCCGTTTTGGCTATGGCTACACCTTC. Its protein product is CASSRRFGYGYTF.

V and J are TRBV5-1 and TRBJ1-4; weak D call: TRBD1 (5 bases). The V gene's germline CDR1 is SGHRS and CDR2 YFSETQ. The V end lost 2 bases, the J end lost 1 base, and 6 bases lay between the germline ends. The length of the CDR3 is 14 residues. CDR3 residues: CASSFGGTNEKLFF. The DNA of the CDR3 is TGCGCCAGCAGCTTCGGGGGAACTAATGAAAAACTGTTTTTT.

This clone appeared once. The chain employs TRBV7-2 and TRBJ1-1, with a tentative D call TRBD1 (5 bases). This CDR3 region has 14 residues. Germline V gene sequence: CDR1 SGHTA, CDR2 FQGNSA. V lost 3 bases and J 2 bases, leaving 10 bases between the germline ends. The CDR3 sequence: CASSFSRANTEAFF. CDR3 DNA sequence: TGTGCCAGCAGCTTTAGCAGGGCAAACACTGAAGCTTTCTTT.

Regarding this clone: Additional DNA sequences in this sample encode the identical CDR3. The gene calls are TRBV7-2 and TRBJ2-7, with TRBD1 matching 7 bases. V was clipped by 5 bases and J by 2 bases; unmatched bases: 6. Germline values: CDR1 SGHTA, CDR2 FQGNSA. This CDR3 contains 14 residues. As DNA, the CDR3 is TGTGCCAGCAGCCCCCGGACAGGCGCCTACGAGCAGTACTTC. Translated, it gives CASSPRTGAYEQYF.

CDR3 in DNA: TGTGCCAGCAGCCCCGGGAGTAACTCTGGAAACACCATATATTTT. It translates to CASSPGSNSGNTIYF. The chain combines TRBV7-9 with TRBJ1-3; D uncertain. The CDR3 consists of 15 residues. Looked up from germline, CDR1 is SEHNR and CDR2 is FQNEAQ (reference sequence). Trimming stripped 5 bases from V and 0 bases from J, with 11 bases between. Complete variable domain (other parts from reference TRBV7-9 and TRBJ1-3): DTGVSQNPRHKITKRGQNVTFRCDPISEHNRLYWYRQTLGQGPEFLTYFQNEAQLEKSRLLSDRFSAERPKGSFSTLEIQRTEQGDSAMYLCASSPGSNSGNTIYFGEGSWLTVV.

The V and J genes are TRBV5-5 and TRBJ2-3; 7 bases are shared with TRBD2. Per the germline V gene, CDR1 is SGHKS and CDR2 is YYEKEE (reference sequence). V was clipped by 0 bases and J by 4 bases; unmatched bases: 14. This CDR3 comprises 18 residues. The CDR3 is CASSLEPGRGRVADTQYF. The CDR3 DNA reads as TGTGCCAGCAGCTTGGAACCCGGGCGGGGGAGGGTCGCAGATACGCAGTATTTT.

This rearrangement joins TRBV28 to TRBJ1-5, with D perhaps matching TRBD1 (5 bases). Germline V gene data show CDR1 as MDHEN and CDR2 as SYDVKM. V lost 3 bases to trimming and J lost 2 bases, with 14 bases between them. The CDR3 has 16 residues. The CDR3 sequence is CASSLVAGNGNQPQHF. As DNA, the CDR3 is TGTGCCAGCAGTTTGGTGGCAGGGAATGGCAATCAGCCCCAGCATTTT.

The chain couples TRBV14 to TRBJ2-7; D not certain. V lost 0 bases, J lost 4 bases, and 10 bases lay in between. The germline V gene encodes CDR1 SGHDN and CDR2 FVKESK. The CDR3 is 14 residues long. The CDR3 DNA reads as TGTGCCAGCAGCCAAGATCTTGTTGGATACGAGCAGTACTTC. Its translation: CASSQDLVGYEQYF.

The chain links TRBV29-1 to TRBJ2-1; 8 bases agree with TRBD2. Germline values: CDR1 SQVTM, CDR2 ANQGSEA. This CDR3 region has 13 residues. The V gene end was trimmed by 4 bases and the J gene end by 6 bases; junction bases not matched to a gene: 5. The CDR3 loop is CSVGWSGSNEQFF. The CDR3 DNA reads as TGCAGCGTTGGGTGGAGCGGGAGCAATGAGCAGTTCTTC.

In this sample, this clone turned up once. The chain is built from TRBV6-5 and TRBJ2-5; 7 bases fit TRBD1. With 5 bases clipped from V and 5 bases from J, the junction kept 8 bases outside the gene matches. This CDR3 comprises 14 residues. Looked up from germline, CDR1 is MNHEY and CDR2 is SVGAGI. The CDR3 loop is CASSRQGTGETQYF. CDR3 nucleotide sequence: TGTGCCAGCAGTCGACAGGGAACAGGGGAGACCCAGTACTTC.

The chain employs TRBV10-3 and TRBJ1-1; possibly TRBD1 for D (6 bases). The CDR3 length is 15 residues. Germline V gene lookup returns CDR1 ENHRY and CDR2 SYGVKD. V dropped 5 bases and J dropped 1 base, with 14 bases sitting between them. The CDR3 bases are TGTGCCATCAGTCGCGCAGGGGCAGGGAACACTGAAGCTTTCTTT. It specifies CAISRAGAGNTEAFF.

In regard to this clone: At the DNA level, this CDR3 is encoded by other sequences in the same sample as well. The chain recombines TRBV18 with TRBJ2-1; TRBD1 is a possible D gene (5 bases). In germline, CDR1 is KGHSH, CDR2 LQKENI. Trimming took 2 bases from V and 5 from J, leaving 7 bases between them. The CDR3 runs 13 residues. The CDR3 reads CASSPRGNNEQFF. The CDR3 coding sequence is TGTGCCAGCTCACCAAGGGGTAACAATGAGCAGTTCTTC.

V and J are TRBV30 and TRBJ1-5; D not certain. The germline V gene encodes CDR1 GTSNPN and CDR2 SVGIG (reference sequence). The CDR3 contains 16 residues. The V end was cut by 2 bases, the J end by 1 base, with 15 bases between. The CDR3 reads CAWSFGSSQSNQPQHF. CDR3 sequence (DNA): TGTGCCTGGAGTTTTGGGAGTAGCCAGAGCAATCAGCCCCAGCATTTT.

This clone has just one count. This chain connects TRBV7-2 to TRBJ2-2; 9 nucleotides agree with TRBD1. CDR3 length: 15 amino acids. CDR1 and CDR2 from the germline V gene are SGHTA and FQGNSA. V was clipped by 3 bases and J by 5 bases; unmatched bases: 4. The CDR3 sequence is CASSLGTGFTGELFF. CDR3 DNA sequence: TGTGCCAGCAGCTTGGGGACAGGGTTTACCGGGGAGCTGTTTTTT. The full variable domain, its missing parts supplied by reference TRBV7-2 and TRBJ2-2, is GAGVSQSPSNKVTEKGKDVELRCDPISGHTALYWYRQSLGQGLEFLIYFQGNSAPDKSGLPSDRFSAERTGGSVSTLTIQRTQQEDSAVYLCASSLGTGFTGELFFGEGSRLTVL.

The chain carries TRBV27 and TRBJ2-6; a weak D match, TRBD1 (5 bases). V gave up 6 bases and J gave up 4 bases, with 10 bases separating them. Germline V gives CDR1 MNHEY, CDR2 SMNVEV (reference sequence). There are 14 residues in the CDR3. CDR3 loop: CASSQGGGANVLTF. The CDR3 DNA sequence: TGTGCCAGCAGCCAGGGTGGGGGGGCCAACGTCCTGACTTTC.

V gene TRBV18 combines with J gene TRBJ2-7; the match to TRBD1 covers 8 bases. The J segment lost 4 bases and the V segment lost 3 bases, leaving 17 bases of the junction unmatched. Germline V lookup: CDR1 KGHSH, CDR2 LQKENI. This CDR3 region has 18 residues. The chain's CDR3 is CASSPTGVQIMGPYEQYF. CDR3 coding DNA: TGTGCCAGCTCACCGACAGGGGTCCAAATAATGGGTCCTTACGAGCAGTACTTC. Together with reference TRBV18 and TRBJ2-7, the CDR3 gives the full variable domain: NAGVMQNPRHLVRRRGQEARLRCSPMKGHSHVYWYRQLPEEGLKFMVYLQKENIIDESGMPKERFSAEFPKEGPSILRIQQVVRGDSAAYFCASSPTGVQIMGPYEQYFGPGTRLTVT.

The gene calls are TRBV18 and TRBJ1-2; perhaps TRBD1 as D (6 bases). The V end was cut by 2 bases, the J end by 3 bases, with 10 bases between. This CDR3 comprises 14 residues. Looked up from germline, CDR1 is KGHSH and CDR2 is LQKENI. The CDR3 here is CASSPRGVDYGYTF. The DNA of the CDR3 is TGTGCCAGCTCACCAAGGGGGGTAGACTATGGCTACACCTTC.

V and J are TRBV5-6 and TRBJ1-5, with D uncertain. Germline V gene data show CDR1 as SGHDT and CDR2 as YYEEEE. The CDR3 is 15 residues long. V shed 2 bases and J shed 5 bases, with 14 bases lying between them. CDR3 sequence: CASSFGRRKHQPQHF. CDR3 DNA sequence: TGTGCCAGCAGCTTTGGGCGAAGGAAACATCAGCCCCAGCATTTT.